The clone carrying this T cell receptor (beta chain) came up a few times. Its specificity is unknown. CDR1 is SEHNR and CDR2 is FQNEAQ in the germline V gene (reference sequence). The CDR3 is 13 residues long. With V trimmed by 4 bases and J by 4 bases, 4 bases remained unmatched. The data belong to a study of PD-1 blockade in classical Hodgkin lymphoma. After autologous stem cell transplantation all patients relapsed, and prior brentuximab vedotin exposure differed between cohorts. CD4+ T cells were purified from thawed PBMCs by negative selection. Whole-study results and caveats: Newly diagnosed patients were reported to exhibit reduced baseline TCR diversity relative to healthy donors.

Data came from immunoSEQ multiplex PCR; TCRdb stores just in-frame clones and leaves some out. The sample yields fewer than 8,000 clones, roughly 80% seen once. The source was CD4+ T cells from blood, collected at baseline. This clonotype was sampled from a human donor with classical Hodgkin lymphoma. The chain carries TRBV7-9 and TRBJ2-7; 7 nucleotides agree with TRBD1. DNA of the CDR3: TGTGCCAGCAGCTCCGACAGGGAATACGAGCAGTACGTC. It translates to CASSSDREYEQYV.